Sequencing of this TCR beta chain was carried out in a study of cytomegalovirus exposure and HLA in healthy donors. In the case of this clone: Antigen specificity is unknown.

Findings and caveats of the study: The authors enumerated 150 to 200 TCR beta chains as linked to cytomegalovirus.

The CDR3 consists of 16 residues. Between the trimmed V and J ends, which lost 8 bases and 4 bases, there was a span of 23 bases. Germline CDR1 reads LNHDA; CDR2 reads SQIVND (reference sequence). Profiling relied on immunoSEQ multiplex PCR, and the TCRdb table lists in-frame clones only, not all of them. The sample records fewer than 250,000 clones, roughly 82% being singletons. Material: PBMCs. The V and J genes are TRBV19 and TRBJ1-1; weak D call: TRBD1 (5 bases). This receptor was taken from a woman aged 18-30 years in good health and CMV-seronegative. CDR3 in DNA: TGTGCCAGTCGCCTCGGTCCCCGGGACGGGGGCACTGAAGCTTTCTTT. Translation: CASRLGPRDGGTEAFF.